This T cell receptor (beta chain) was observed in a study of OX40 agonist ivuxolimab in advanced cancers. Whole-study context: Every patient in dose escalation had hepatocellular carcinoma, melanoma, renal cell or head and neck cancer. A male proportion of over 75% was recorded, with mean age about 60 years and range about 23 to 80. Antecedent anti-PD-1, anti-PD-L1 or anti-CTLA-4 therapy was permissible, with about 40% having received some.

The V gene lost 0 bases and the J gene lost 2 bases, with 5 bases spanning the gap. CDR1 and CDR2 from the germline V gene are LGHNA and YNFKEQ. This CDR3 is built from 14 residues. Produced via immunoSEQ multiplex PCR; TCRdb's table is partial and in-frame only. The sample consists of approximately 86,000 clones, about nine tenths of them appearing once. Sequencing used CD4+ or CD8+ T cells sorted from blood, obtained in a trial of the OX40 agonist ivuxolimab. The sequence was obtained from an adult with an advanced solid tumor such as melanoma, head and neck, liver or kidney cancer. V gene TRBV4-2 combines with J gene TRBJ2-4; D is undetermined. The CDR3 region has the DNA TGTGCCAGCAGCCAAGAACTAACCAAAAACATTCAGTACTTC. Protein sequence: CASSQELTKNIQYF.